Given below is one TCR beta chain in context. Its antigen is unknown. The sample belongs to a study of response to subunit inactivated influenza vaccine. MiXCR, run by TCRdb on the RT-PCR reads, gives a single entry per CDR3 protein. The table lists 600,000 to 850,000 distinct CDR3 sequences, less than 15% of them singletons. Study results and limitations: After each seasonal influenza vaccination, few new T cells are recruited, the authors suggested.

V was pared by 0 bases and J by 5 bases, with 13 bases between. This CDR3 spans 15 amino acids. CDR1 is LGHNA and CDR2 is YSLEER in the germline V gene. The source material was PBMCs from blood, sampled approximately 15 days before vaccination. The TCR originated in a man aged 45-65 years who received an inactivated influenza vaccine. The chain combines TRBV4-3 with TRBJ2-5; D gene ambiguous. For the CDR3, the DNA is TGCGCCAGCAGCCAAGAGTGGGTATCGCGGGAGACCCAGTACTTC. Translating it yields CASSQEWVSRETQYF.